Below, 9 T cell receptor beta chains from the same sample are listed, as sequenced in a study of human T cells and chemical hapten exposure. This sample's time point: healthy volunteer bleed at 6 weeks. The template was total RNA from unfractionated whole blood. TCRdb itself ran the RACE reads through MiXCR, one entry per CDR3 protein. The profile shows 55,000 to 75,000 distinct CDR3 sequences, 6% to 7% of them singletons. What was sequenced was whole blood. The receptors were sampled from a female donor in good health. Some clones in this sample may be carry-over from other donors' samples.

This clonotype was counted ten times or more. The J gene is TRBJ2-7, the V gene TRBV2; 12 positions agree with TRBD2. The CDR3 consists of 13 residues. Germline loops: CDR1 SNHLY, CDR2 FYNNEI. With V trimmed by 8 bases and J by 5 bases, 4 bases remained unmatched. CDR3 in DNA: TGTGCCAGCCGGACTAGCGGGATCGACGAGCAGTACTTC. Residues: CASRTSGIDEQYF.

This clonotype was picked up many times. This chain joins TRBV5-1 and TRBJ1-5; D is undetermined. V was shortened by 5 bases and J by 1 base, with 16 bases between the two germline ends. The CDR3 runs 16 residues. The V gene's germline CDR1 is SGHRS and CDR2 YFSETQ. This CDR3 is CASRGVRERSNQPQHF. The CDR3 coding sequence is TGCGCCAGCAGAGGAGTCCGGGAACGGAGCAATCAGCCCCAGCATTTT.

This clonotype has only a few counts. The rearrangement links TRBV6-2 or TRBV6-3 to TRBJ2-3; maybe TRBD1 (7 bases). CDR1 MNHEY and CDR2 SVGEGT come from the germline V gene. The CDR3 extends over 14 amino acids. V lost 6 bases and J 0 bases, leaving 10 bases between the germline ends. The CDR3 spells CASRQGTSTDTQYF. DNA of the CDR3: TGTGCCAGCAGACAGGGGACTAGCACAGATACGCAGTATTTT.

This clonotype was detected ten times or more. This chain joins TRBV20-1 and TRBJ1-5, with 8 bases identical to TRBD1. Looked up from germline, CDR1 is DFQATT and CDR2 is SNEGSKA (reference sequence). CDR3 length equals 14 residues. Losses at the gene ends were 5 bases for V and 5 bases for J; bases not matched to a gene: 8. The CDR3 here is CSAPAGQGHQPQHF. CDR3 bases: TGCAGTGCTCCGGCCGGACAGGGTCATCAGCCCCAGCATTTT.

This clonotype was seen at least ten times. The chain combines TRBV20-1 with TRBJ2-7; 11 nucleotides agree with TRBD2. CDR3 length: 15 amino acids. Trimming removed 6 bases from V and 3 bases from J; junction bases left unmatched: 10. CDR1 DFQATT and CDR2 SNEGSKA come from the germline V gene (reference sequence). For the CDR3, the DNA is TGCAGTGCCACGTACCCTACTAGCGGGAGCTACGAGCAGTACTTC. Amino acid sequence: CSATYPTSGSYEQYF.

The table lists this clonotype with many counts. The rearrangement joins TRBV6-2 or TRBV6-3 to TRBJ2-3; D is uncertain. Germline loops: CDR1 MNHEY, CDR2 SVGEGT. The length of the CDR3 is 13 residues. Between the trimmed V and J ends, which lost 3 bases and 2 bases, there was a span of 6 bases. The CDR3 here is CASSYDPTDTQYF. CDR3 bases: TGTGCCAGCAGTTATGACCCCACAGATACGCAGTATTTT.

This clonotype was picked up many times. This chain connects TRBV27 to TRBJ1-4; no firm D call. V lost 6 bases and J 7 bases, leaving 12 bases between the germline ends. CDR3 length equals 13 residues. Looked up from germline, CDR1 is MNHEY and CDR2 is SMNVEV (reference sequence). The CDR3 sequence: CASRGFGGEKLFF. CDR3 coding DNA: TGTGCCAGCAGGGGTTTTGGAGGTGAAAAACTGTTTTTT.

There are a few counts of this clonotype. The chain joins TRBV14 to TRBJ2-3; D ambiguous. Germline CDR1 SGHDN, CDR2 FVKESK. V lost 7 bases and J 2 bases, leaving 10 bases between the germline ends. CDR3 length: 13 residues. CDR3 sequence (DNA): TGTGCCAGCACATCAAGGCTCACAGATACGCAGTATTTT. This translates into CASTSRLTDTQYF.

Turning to this clonotype: Given a much more abundant clone one base away, this may be a read error. The chain employs TRBV7-8 and TRBJ2-7; 10 positions agree with TRBD1. The CDR3 totals 13 residues. In germline, CDR1 is SGHVS, CDR2 FQNEAQ. The DNA of the CDR3 is TGTGCCAGCAGCGCCGGACAGGGGGGCGAGCAGTGCTTC. Translation gives CASSAGQGGEQCF.